This TCR beta chain was observed in a study of blood T cell repertoires in COVID-19 (dated by TCRdb to between 2020 and 2021). The study in broad terms: Samples from collaborators originated in the United States, Italy and Spain and spanned both the acute and convalescent phases of COVID-19. The prospective study material was composed of cDNA or gDNA derived from T cells, B-cell-depleted T cells, or PBMCs. Deeply sampled blood TCRbeta repertoires from subjects exposed to, actively infected with, or recovered from COVID-19 were included in the dataset. The repertoires were made available in a free public database intended to serve as a resource for research on the immune response to SARS-CoV-2. Samples were obtained from the ongoing ImmuneRACE study (first 160 participants) and from over a thousand subjects provided by 6 global collaborators. Sample metadata almost always included a de-identified subject ID, COVID-19 status, age in years and sex. HLA class I and class II types, where available, came from metadata supplied by the sample provider rather than from assay-based typing. Results and caveats for the whole study, not just this receptor: Clinical and demographic metadata were provided uncurated, with the amount varying by source and participant.

Unmatched junction bases come to 7, with V trimmed by 0 bases and J by 3 bases. The CDR3 starts with the cysteine, ends with the phenylalanine, and has 16 residues. The DNA shown is the 48-base CDR3, in frame from base 1. From the germline V gene, CDR1 is SGHRS and CDR2 is YFSETQ. Regarding this clone: It has no known antigen specificity. One base away there is no much larger clone; base qualities are not given.

Each collaborating institution followed its own protocols to collect whole blood in K2EDTA tubes. For TCRbeta analysis, collaborators shipped samples in one of three forms: frozen whole blood, isolated PBMCs, or DNA extracted from either of those sample types. TCRbeta CDR3 regions were amplified from genomic DNA using the immunoSEQ Assay, a bias-controlled multiplex PCR. In the original analysis: The number of nucleated cells in each sample was estimated from the amplification of reference gene primers within the assay. To quantify the absolute abundance of each unique TCRbeta CDR3 rearrangement, sequence reads were collapsed and filtered. For each sample, productive Simpson clonality was calculated as the square root of Simpson's diversity index across productive rearrangements. TCRdb's version of the immuneACCESS table is confined to in-frame rearrangements and falls short of the full clone set. An unresolved V gene accounts for under half of the shortfall where checked; the remainder is of unknown origin. The D gene and trimming were derived from the DNA, and the V and J assignments and clone size from that table. This sample gives about 46,000 clones in total; 88% of them show up just once. The biggest ten clones account for roughly 7.4% of the sample.

The sequenced material came from peripheral blood. The chain links TRBV5-1 with TRBJ1-1; the junction holds 8 bases that match TRBD1. This TCR came from a man aged 45-65 years with acute or convalescent COVID-19. The DNA sequence reads TGCGCCAGCAGCTTGGGACAGGGGACCTTTTACACTGAAGCTTTCTTT. Its translation is CASSLGQGTFYTEAFF. The variable domain in full, with residues beyond the CDR3 obtained from the reference TRBV5-1 and TRBJ1-1 genes, is KAGVTQTPRYLIKTRGQQVTLSCSPISGHRSVSWYQQTPGQGLQFLFEYFSETQRNKGNFPGRFSGRQFSNSRSEMNVSTLELGDSALYLCASSLGQGTFYTEAFFGQGTRLTVV.